This TCR beta chain was recorded in a study of cytomegalovirus exposure and HLA in healthy donors. Study observations and caveats: It was 160 or so TCR beta chains that were listed as cytomegalovirus-associated. TCR beta chain V- and J-gene trimming was linked, in a later analysis, to a missense variant in DCLRE1C.

Use of 60 Vbeta and 13 Jbeta primers characterized the PCR. Libraries were prepared by immunoSEQ multiplex PCR; TCRdb keeps only in-frame clonotypes and omits some of them. The sample includes 90,000 to 140,000 clones, roughly three quarters seen only once; the top ten take around 1.3%. This clone was detected once. Its antigen is as yet unknown. The germline gives CDR1 ENHRY, CDR2 SYGVKD. The V gene lost 4 bases and the J gene lost 8 bases, with 18 bases spanning the gap. The length of the CDR3 is 16 residues. V is TRBV10-3 and J is TRBJ1-6; D perhaps matches TRBD1 (6 bases). The sequencing sample was made of PBMCs. The sequence was collected from a man in his forties in good health and CMV-seronegative. The CDR3 sequence: CAISASQQGADSPLHF. Here the CDR3 DNA reads TGTGCCATCAGTGCCTCTCAACAGGGCGCGGATTCACCCCTCCACTTT.